The entry that follows covers one T cell receptor (beta chain) sequence. Germline CDR1 and CDR2: SQVTM and ANQGSEA. V was pared by 6 bases and J by 10 bases, with 16 bases between. This CDR3 comprises 13 residues. These data come from a study of blood T cell repertoires in COVID-19. Overall study context: The United States, Italy and Spain provided the acute and convalescent COVID-19 samples. T cells, B-cell-depleted T cells, or PBMCs supplied cDNA or gDNA.

Original methodology: Researchers report that nucleated cell counts were estimated from reference gene primer amplification. Produced via immunoSEQ multiplex PCR; TCRdb's table is partial and in-frame only. The V and J calls and clone size are taken from that table; D and trimming were inferred from the DNA. The sample lists about 150,000 clones, approximately 80% occurring once. The sample was peripheral blood. The TCR comes from a woman aged 55-69 years with acute or convalescent COVID-19. V usage is TRBV29-1 and J usage is TRBJ1-6, with D possibly matching TRBD1 (6 bases). The CDR3 DNA reads as TGCAGCGTGCTGGACAGATTTGGGTCACCCCTCCACTTT. This sequence encodes CSVLDRFGSPLHF.